The present TCR beta chain was sequenced within a study of blood T cell repertoires in COVID-19. Across the study: COVID-19 samples from acute and convalescent phases originated in the United States, Italy and Spain. PBMCs, B-cell-depleted T cells, or T cells provided the cDNA or gDNA that made up the material.

Under the authors' procedure: For nucleated cells, counts were estimated from reference gene primer amplification. This table comes from immunoSEQ multiplex PCR, and its TCRdb copy is limited to in-frame clones, with some not included. V and J calls and clone size are given by that table; D and trimming were obtained from the DNA. The table shows about 140,000 clones, with about four fifths occurring only once. The CDR3 loop spans 17 amino acids. The J segment lost 0 bases and the V segment lost 6 bases, leaving 9 bases of the junction unmatched. CDR1 and CDR2 (germline): MDHEN, SYDVKM. The rearrangement joins TRBV28 to TRBJ1-1; 11 bases agree with TRBD1. This sequence originates from a man older than 75 with acute or convalescent COVID-19. The sequenced sample consisted of peripheral blood. CDR3 loop: CASRVDRGQGMNTEAFF. CDR3 nucleotide sequence: TGTGCCAGCAGAGTGGACAGGGGGCAGGGGATGAACACTGAAGCTTTCTTT.